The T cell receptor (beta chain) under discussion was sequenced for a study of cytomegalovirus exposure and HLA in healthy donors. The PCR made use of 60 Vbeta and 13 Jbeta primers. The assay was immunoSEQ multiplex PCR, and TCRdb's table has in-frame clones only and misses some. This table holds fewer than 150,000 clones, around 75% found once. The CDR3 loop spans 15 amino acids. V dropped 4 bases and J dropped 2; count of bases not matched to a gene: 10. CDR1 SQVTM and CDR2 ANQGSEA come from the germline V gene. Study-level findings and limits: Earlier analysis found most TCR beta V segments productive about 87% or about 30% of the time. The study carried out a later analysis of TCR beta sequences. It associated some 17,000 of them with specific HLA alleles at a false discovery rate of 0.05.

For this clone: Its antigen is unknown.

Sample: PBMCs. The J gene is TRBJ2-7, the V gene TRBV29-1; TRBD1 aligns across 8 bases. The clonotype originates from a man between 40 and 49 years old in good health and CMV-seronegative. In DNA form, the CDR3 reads TGCAGCGTTGCGGAGGGGACAGGTTCGGCCTACGAGCAGTACTTC. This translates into CSVAEGTGSAYEQYF.